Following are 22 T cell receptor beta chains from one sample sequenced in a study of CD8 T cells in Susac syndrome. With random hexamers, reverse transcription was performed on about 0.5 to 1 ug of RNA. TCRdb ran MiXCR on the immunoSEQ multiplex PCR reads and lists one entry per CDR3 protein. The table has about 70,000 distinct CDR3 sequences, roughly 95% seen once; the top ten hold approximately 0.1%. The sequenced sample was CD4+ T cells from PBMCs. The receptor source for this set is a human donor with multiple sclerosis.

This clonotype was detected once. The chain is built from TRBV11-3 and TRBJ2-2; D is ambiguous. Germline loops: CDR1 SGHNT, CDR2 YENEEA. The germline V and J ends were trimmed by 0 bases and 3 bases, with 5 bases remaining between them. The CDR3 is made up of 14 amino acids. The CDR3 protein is CASSLDYDTGELFF. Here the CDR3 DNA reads TGTGCCAGCAGCTTAGACTATGACACCGGGGAGCTGTTTTTT.

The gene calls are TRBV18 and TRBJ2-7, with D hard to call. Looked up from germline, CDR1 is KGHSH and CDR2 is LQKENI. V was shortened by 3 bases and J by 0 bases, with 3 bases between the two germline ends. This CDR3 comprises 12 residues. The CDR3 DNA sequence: TGTGCCAGCTCACCCCGCTCCTACGAGCAGTACTTC. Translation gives CASSPRSYEQYF.

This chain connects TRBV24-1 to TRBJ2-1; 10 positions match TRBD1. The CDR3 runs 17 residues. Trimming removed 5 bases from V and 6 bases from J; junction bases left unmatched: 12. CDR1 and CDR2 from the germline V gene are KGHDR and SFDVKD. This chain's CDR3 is CATSASAPGQGFNEQFF. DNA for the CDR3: TGTGCCACCAGTGCCAGCGCACCGGGACAGGGGTTCAATGAGCAGTTCTTC.

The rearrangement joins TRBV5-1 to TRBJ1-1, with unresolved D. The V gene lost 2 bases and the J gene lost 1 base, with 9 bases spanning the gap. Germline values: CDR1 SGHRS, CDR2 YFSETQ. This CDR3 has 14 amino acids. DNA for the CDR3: TGCGCCAGCAGCTTCTCGGACCCGAACACTGAAGCTTTCTTT. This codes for CASSFSDPNTEAFF.

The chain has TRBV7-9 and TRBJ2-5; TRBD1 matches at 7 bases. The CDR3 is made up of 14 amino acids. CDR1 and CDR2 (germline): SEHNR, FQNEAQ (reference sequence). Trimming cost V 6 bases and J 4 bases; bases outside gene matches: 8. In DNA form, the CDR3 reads TGTGCCAGCAGGCCCCCAGGGGGAGTAGAGACCCAGTACTTC. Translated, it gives CASRPPGGVETQYF. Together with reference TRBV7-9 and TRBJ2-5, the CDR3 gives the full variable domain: DTGVSQNPRHKITKRGQNVTFRCDPISEHNRLYWYRQTLGQGPEFLTYFQNEAQLEKSRLLSDRFSAERPKGSFSTLEIQRTEQGDSAMYLCASRPPGGVETQYFGPGTRLLVL.

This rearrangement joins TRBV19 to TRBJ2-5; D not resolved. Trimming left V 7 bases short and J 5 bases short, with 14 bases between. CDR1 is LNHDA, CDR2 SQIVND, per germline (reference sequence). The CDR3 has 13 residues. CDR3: CASNRAVEETQYF. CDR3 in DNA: TGTGCCAGTAATAGGGCCGTCGAGGAGACCCAGTACTTC.

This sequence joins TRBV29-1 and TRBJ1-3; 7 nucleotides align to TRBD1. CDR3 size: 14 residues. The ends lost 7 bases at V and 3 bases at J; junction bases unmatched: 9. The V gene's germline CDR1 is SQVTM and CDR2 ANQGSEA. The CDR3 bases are TGCAGCGGCGCCCTAGACAGGGATGGAAACACCATATATTTT. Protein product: CSGALDRDGNTIYF.

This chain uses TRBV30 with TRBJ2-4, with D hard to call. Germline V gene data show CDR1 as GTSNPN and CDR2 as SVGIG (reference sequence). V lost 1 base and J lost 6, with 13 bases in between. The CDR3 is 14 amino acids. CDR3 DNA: TGTGCCTGGAGTGCCGGAATCGTTAGAAACATTCAGTACTTC. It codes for CAWSAGIVRNIQYF. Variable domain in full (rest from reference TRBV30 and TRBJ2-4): SQTIHQWPATLVQPVGSPLSLECTVEGTSNPNLYWYRQAAGRGLQLLFYSVGIGQISSEVPQNLSASRPQDRQFILSSKKLLLSDSGFYLCAWSAGIVRNIQYFGAGTRLSVL.

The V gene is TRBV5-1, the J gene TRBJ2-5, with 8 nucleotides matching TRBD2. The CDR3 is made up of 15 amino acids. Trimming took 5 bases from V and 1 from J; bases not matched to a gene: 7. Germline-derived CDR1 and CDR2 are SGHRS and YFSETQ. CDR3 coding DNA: TGCGCCAGCAGTTCCCGGGGGGGCCCCCAAGAGACCCAGTACTTC. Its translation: CASSSRGGPQETQYF. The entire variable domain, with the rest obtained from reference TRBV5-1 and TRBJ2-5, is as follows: KAGVTQTPRYLIKTRGQQVTLSCSPISGHRSVSWYQQTPGQGLQFLFEYFSETQRNKGNFPGRFSGRQFSNSRSEMNVSTLELGDSALYLCASSSRGGPQETQYFGPGTRLLVL.

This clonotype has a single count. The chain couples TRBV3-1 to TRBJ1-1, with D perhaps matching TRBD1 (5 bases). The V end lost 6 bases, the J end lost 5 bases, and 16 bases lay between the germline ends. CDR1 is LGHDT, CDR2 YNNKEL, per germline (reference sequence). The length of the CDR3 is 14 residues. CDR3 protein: CASSLQAGGTEAFF. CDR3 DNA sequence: TGTGCCAGCAGTCTACAGGCAGGTGGGACTGAAGCTTTCTTT.

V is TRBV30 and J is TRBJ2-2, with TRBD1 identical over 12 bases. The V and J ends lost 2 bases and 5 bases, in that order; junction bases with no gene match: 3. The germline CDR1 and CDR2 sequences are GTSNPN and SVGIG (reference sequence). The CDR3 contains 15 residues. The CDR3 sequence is CAWSMGQGATGELFF. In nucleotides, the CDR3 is TGTGCCTGGAGTATGGGACAGGGGGCTACCGGGGAGCTGTTTTTT.

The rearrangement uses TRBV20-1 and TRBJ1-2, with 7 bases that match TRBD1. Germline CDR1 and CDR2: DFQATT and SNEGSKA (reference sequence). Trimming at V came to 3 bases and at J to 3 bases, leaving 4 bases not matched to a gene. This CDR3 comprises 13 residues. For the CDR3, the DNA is TGCAGTGCTAGGCTAGGACAGGACTATGGCTACACCTTC. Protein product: CSARLGQDYGYTF.

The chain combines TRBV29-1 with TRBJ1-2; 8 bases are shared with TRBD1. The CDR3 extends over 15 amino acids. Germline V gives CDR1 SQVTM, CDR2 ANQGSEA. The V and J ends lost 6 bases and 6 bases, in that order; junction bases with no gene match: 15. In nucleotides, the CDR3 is TGCAGCGTCGCCCCTCGACAGGGGACTGGGAATGGCTACACCTTC. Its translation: CSVAPRQGTGNGYTF.

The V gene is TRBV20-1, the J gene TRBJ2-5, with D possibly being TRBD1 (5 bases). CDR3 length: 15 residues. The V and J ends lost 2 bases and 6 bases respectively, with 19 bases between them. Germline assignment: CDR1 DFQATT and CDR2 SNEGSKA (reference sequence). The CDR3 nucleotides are TGCAGTGCTAGAACTCCGCAGGGAAACTTGAAGACCCAGTACTTC. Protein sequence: CSARTPQGNLKTQYF.

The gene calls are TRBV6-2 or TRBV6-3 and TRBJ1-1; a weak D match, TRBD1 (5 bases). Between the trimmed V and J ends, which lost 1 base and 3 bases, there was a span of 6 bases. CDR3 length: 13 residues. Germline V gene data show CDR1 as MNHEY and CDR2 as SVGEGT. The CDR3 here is CASSYFRDTEAFF. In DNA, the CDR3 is TGTGCCAGCAGTTACTTCAGGGACACTGAAGCTTTCTTT.

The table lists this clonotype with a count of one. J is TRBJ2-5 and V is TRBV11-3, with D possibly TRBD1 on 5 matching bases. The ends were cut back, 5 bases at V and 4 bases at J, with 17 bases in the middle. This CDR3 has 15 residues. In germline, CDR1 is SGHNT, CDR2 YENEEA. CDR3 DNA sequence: TGTGCCAGCAGCAGCAGACACAGGAGTCCAGAGACCCAGTACTTC. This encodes CASSSRHRSPETQYF.

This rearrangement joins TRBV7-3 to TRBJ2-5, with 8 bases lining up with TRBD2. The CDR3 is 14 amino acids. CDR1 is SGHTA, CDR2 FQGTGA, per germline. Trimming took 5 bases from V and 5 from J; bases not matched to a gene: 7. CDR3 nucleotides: TGTGCCAGCAGCGCTGCGGGGGGCTGGGAGACCCAGTACTTC. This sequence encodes CASSAAGGWETQYF.

The CDR3 loop is CASSLGAGAAGETQYF. The CDR3, as DNA: TGTGCCAGCAGCTTGGGTGCAGGGGCCGCGGGAGAGACCCAGTACTTC. The chain carries TRBV5-6 and TRBJ2-5; perhaps TRBD1 as D (6 bases). Germline lookup yields CDR1 SGHDT and CDR2 YYEEEE. This CDR3 has 16 amino acids. With 0 bases removed from V and 4 bases from J, the gap between germline ends came to 16 bases.

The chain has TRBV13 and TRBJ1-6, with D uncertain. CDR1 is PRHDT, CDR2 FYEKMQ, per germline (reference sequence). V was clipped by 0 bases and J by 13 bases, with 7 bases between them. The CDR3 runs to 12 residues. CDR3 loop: CASSLGPSPLHF. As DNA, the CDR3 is TGTGCCAGCAGCTTAGGACCTTCCCCCCTCCACTTT.

CDR3 sequence: CASSPAGGDEQFF. The CDR3 DNA is TGTGCCAGCAGCCCAGCCGGCGGGGATGAGCAGTTCTTC. The chain employs TRBV12-3 or TRBV12-4 and TRBJ2-1; perhaps TRBD2 as D (6 bases). V was pared by 6 bases and J by 8 bases, with 14 bases between. The CDR3 is 13 amino acids.

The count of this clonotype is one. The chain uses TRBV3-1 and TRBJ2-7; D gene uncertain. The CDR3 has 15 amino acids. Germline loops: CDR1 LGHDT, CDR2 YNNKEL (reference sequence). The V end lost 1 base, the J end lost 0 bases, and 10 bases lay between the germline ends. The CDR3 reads CASSQVPAGSYEQYF. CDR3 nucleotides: TGTGCCAGCAGCCAAGTTCCCGCCGGCTCCTACGAGCAGTACTTC.

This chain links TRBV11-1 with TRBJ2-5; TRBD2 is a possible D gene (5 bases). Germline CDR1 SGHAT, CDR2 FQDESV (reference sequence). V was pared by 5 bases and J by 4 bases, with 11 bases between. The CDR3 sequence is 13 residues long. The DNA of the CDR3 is TGTGCCAGCAGCCCCGAGGGCCCAGAGACCCAGTACTTC. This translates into CASSPEGPETQYF.